One sample yielded the 25 T cell receptor beta chains listed below, sequenced in a study of T cell responses to AZD1222 COVID-19 vaccine. Only in-frame clones appear in the TCRdb table, and some are missing; sequencing was by immunoSEQ multiplex PCR. The sample shows roughly 130,000 clones, roughly 89% of them seen only once. The material was peripheral blood, obtained on day 0 of AZD1222 vaccination. Receptor source: an adult in good health.

J is TRBJ2-5 and V is TRBV24-1; D is unresolved. Trimming cost V 0 bases and J 4 bases, with 11 bases left between them. The CDR3 covers 15 residues. The V gene's germline CDR1 is KGHDR and CDR2 SFDVKD. The DNA for the CDR3 is TGTGCCACCAGTGATTTGTCCCCGGGCCGAGAGACCCAGTACTTC. Its translation: CATSDLSPGRETQYF.

This chain uses TRBV28 with TRBJ1-5, with D uncertain. CDR1 MDHEN and CDR2 SYDVKM come from the germline V gene. Trimming cost V 9 bases and J 1 base, with 4 bases left between them. This CDR3 is 11 amino acids long. CDR3 amino acids: CASNSNQPQHF. Written as DNA, the CDR3 is TGTGCCAGTAACAGCAATCAGCCCCAGCATTTT.

V and J are TRBV4-3 and TRBJ1-1; the D is unclear. Trimming cost V 2 bases and J 0 bases, with 7 bases left between them. CDR1 LGHNA and CDR2 YSLEER come from the germline V gene. The CDR3 is 14 amino acids. CDR3 protein: CASSQQQLNTEAFF. CDR3 bases: TGCGCCAGCAGCCAACAACAGTTGAACACTGAAGCTTTCTTT.

V gene TRBV6-2 or TRBV6-3 combines with J gene TRBJ1-2, with D possibly TRBD1 on 5 matching bases. This CDR3 has 12 amino acids. V lost 6 bases and J 7 bases, leaving 12 bases between the germline ends. In germline, CDR1 is MNHEY, CDR2 SVGEGT. This chain's CDR3 is CASSGTKRGYTF. The CDR3 DNA sequence: TGTGCCAGCAGCGGGACTAAACGTGGCTACACCTTC.

This clone was recorded once. The chain uses TRBV6-4 and TRBJ2-5; tentatively, D is TRBD1 or TRBD2 (6 bases each). Trimming shortened V by 0 bases and J by 2 bases, and 10 bases separated the two germline ends. This CDR3 comprises 15 residues. Germline values: CDR1 MRHNA, CDR2 SNTAGT. The CDR3 loop reads CASSDSPGAQETQYF. The CDR3 coding sequence is TGTGCCAGCAGTGACTCTCCGGGGGCGCAAGAGACCCAGTACTTC.

The rearrangement joins TRBV6-2 or TRBV6-3 to TRBJ1-5; D is undetermined. Deletions cut 2 bases from V and 4 bases from J, with 6 bases between. CDR1 and CDR2 from the germline V gene are MNHEY and SVGEGT. This CDR3 has 13 residues. The CDR3 bases are TGTGCCAGCAGTTACCCGGGGAATCAGCCCCAGCATTTT. It yields the protein CASSYPGNQPQHF.

The V gene is TRBV5-6, the J gene TRBJ1-1; D remains ambiguous. The V and J ends lost 0 bases and 9 bases respectively, with 15 bases between them. Germline-derived CDR1 and CDR2 are SGHDT and YYEEEE. This CDR3 spans 14 amino acids. CDR3: CASSLGVAALQAFF. Written as DNA, the CDR3 is TGTGCCAGCAGCTTGGGGGTGGCAGCTCTACAAGCTTTCTTT.

The gene calls are TRBV4-1 and TRBJ1-3; 7 positions match TRBD1. V lost 6 bases and J lost 2; bases outside the gene matches: 7. Germline V gene data show CDR1 as MGHRA and CDR2 as YSYEKL. The CDR3 covers 15 residues. CDR3 sequence (DNA): TGCGCCAGCAGTATTAAAGACAGGGCTGGAAACACCATATATTTT. Translated: CASSIKDRAGNTIYF.

This clone was counted a few times. The V and J genes are TRBV30 and TRBJ1-3; unclear D gene. Trimming cost V 1 base and J 0 bases, with 4 bases left between them. The CDR3 is 13 amino acids. Germline values: CDR1 GTSNPN, CDR2 SVGIG (reference sequence). The DNA for the CDR3 is TGTGCCTGGAGTGGGAGCTCTGGAAACACCATATATTTT. Translating it yields CAWSGSSGNTIYF.

This chain connects TRBV2 to TRBJ1-5, with TRBD1 as a possible D gene (5 bases). Germline CDR1 SNHLY, CDR2 FYNNEI. Trimming removed 6 bases from V and 5 bases from J, with 14 bases in between. This CDR3 spans 14 amino acids. CDR3: CASSRDPRHQPQHF. DNA for the CDR3: TGTGCCAGCAGCCGGGACCCCAGGCATCAGCCCCAGCATTTT.

The chain employs TRBV7-3 and TRBJ2-7; TRBD2 agrees at 13 bases. This CDR3 is built from 21 residues. V lost 5 bases and J lost 5; bases outside the gene matches: 24. Per germline, CDR1 SGHTA and CDR2 FQGTGA. In DNA, the CDR3 is TGTGCCAGCAGCCTACACCCACCCGTCAGGACTAGCGGGAGTTCTGCCCACGAGCAGTACTTC. Protein product: CASSLHPPVRTSGSSAHEQYF.

The chain is built from TRBV27 and TRBJ1-2, with D possibly TRBD1 on 5 matching bases. The CDR3 is made up of 15 amino acids. The V end lost 2 bases, the J end lost 2 bases, and 12 bases lay between the germline ends. Germline-derived CDR1 and CDR2 are MNHEY and SMNVEV (reference sequence). DNA of the CDR3: TGTGCCAGCAGTTTAGAACCGTGGGGGAACTATGGCTACACCTTC. It translates to CASSLEPWGNYGYTF.

V and J are TRBV18 and TRBJ2-7, with a possible D match to TRBD1 (6 bases). The CDR3 is made up of 13 amino acids. The V end was cut by 3 bases, the J end by 3 bases, with 9 bases between. Germline CDR1 KGHSH, CDR2 LQKENI. The CDR3 DNA follows: TGTGCCAGCTCACCGGGACAAGACTACGAGCAGTACTTC. This codes for CASSPGQDYEQYF. The variable domain in full, completed from reference TRBV18 and TRBJ2-7, reads NAGVMQNPRHLVRRRGQEARLRCSPMKGHSHVYWYRQLPEEGLKFMVYLQKENIIDESGMPKERFSAEFPKEGPSILRIQQVVRGDSAAYFCASSPGQDYEQYFGPGTRLTVT.

This chain uses TRBV27 with TRBJ2-5; TRBD1 matches 8 bases. Per germline, CDR1 MNHEY and CDR2 SMNVEV (reference sequence). This CDR3 has 15 residues. V gave up 3 bases and J gave up 7 bases; unmatched junction bases: 10. Here the CDR3 DNA reads TGTGCCAGCAGTTTTGGACAGGGCCCTAGTGTGACCCAGTACTTC. Translating it yields CASSFGQGPSVTQYF.

The rearrangement uses TRBV6-5 and TRBJ2-3; D remains unclear. V was shortened by 6 bases and J by 2 bases, with 15 bases between the two germline ends. CDR1 MNHEY and CDR2 SVGAGI come from the germline V gene. The CDR3 spans 15 residues. The CDR3 DNA reads TGTGCCAGCAGGGCCGGTCCTCCCACCACAGATACGCAGTATTTT. It specifies CASRAGPPTTDTQYF.

The V and J genes are TRBV7-3 and TRBJ2-5, with 9 nucleotides matching TRBD2. The V gene end was trimmed by 3 bases and the J gene end by 5 bases; junction bases not matched to a gene: 7. This CDR3 comprises 15 residues. Germline-derived CDR1 and CDR2 are SGHTA and FQGTGA. CDR3 coding DNA: TGTGCCAGCAGCTTCCGGTCTAGCGGGATGGAGACCCAGTACTTC. Its translation: CASSFRSSGMETQYF.

V gene TRBV5-8 combines with J gene TRBJ2-7; perhaps D is TRBD1 or TRBD2 (6 bases each). This CDR3 region has 16 residues. V was cut by 2 bases and J by 3 bases, with 18 bases left in between. Germline assignment: CDR1 SGHTS and CDR2 YDEGEE. CDR3 amino acids: CASSFNGGRKVYEQYF. CDR3 DNA: TGTGCCAGCAGCTTCAATGGGGGGCGCAAGGTCTACGAGCAGTACTTC. Full variable domain (outside the CDR3, taken from reference TRBV5-8 and TRBJ2-7): EAGVTQSPTHLIKTRGQQATLRCSPISGHTSVYWYQQALGLGLQFLLWYDEGEERNRGNFPPRFSGRQFPNYSSELNVNALELEDSALYLCASSFNGGRKVYEQYFGPGTRLTVT.

V gene TRBV15 combines with J gene TRBJ2-1; no firm D call. Germline CDR1 reads LNHNV; CDR2 reads YYDKDF (reference sequence). The length of the CDR3 is 15 residues. The V gene lost 5 bases and the J gene lost 0 bases, with 11 bases spanning the gap. CDR3 nucleotide sequence: TGTGCCACCAGCCCCCCTCTAAGCTCCTACAATGAGCAGTTCTTC. Translation gives CATSPPLSSYNEQFF.

The CDR3 loop is CASSVGAGISYNEQFF. CDR3 DNA: TGTGCCAGCAGCGTAGGGGCAGGGATCTCCTACAATGAGCAGTTCTTC. The rearrangement links TRBV9 to TRBJ2-1, with D possibly matching TRBD1 (5 bases). This CDR3 comprises 16 residues. Germline V gives CDR1 SGDLS, CDR2 YYNGEE. Trimming took 0 bases from V and 0 from J, leaving 10 bases between them.

The J gene is TRBJ2-1, the V gene TRBV7-9, with D unclear. Trimming pared 0 bases from V and 6 bases from J, leaving 9 bases between. CDR1 and CDR2 from the germline V gene are SEHNR and FQNEAQ (reference sequence). This CDR3 contains 14 residues. The CDR3 region has the DNA TGTGCCAGCAGCTTAGCCCCAGGATCCAATGAGCAGTTCTTC. Residues: CASSLAPGSNEQFF.

This chain joins TRBV19 and TRBJ2-1; tentative D call: TRBD1 (6 bases). The germline V and J ends were trimmed by 9 bases and 0 bases, with 9 bases remaining between them. Germline-derived CDR1 and CDR2 are LNHDA and SQIVND (reference sequence). The CDR3 runs to 13 residues. The CDR3 sequence is CASTGSSYNEQFF. CDR3 DNA: TGTGCCAGCACAGGGAGCTCCTACAATGAGCAGTTCTTC.

V gene TRBV4-3 combines with J gene TRBJ2-1; 11 bases match TRBD2. The germline gives CDR1 LGHNA, CDR2 YSLEER. The CDR3 consists of 17 residues. Trimming removed 3 bases from V and 10 bases from J; junction bases left unmatched: 14. Written as DNA, the CDR3 is TGCGCCAGCAGCCAGGCGGTAGGGACTAGCGGCTTCGTGGAGCAGTTCTTC. The encoded protein is CASSQAVGTSGFVEQFF.

The chain links TRBV30 to TRBJ1-5; possibly TRBD1 for D (5 bases). V was clipped by 1 base and J by 1 base, with 8 bases between them. CDR3 length: 14 amino acids. Germline V gene sequence: CDR1 GTSNPN, CDR2 SVGIG (reference sequence). CDR3 in DNA: TGTGCCTGGAGTGATTGGGGGAGCAATCAGCCCCAGCATTTT. Its translation: CAWSDWGSNQPQHF.

This sequence joins TRBV30 and TRBJ1-2; D gene unclear. There are 13 residues in the CDR3. Trimming stripped 3 bases from V and 1 base from J, with 9 bases between. The germline gives CDR1 GTSNPN, CDR2 SVGIG (reference sequence). The CDR3 here is CAWSGGVNYGYTF. For the CDR3, the DNA is TGTGCCTGGAGCGGTGGGGTTAACTATGGCTACACCTTC.

There are a few counts of this clone. The gene calls are TRBV27 and TRBJ2-7; no clear D. CDR1 and CDR2 from the germline V gene are MNHEY and SMNVEV (reference sequence). Trimming pared 7 bases from V and 0 bases from J, leaving 13 bases between. CDR3 size: 14 residues. CDR3 protein: CASTPSGSSYEQYF. The CDR3 nucleotides read TGTGCCAGCACCCCCAGTGGGTCCTCCTACGAGCAGTACTTC.